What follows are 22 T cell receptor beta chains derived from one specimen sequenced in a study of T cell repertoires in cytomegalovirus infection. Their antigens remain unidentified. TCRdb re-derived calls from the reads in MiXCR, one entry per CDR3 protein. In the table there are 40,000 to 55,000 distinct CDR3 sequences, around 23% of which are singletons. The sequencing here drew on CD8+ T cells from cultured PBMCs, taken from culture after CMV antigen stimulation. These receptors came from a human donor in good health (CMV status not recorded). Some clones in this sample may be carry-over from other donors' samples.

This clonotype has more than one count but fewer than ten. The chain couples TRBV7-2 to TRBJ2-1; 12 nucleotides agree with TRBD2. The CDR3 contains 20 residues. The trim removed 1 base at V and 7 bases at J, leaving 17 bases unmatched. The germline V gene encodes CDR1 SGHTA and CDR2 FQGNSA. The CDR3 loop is CASSLVDGPRLAGDANEQFF. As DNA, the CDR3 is TGTGCCAGCAGCTTAGTTGACGGACCTCGACTAGCGGGGGACGCGAATGAGCAGTTCTTC.

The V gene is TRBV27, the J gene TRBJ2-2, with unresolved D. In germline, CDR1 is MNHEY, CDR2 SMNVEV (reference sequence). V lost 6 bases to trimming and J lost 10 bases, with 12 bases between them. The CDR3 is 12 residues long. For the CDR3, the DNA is TGTGCCAGCAGCGTCCTTGGGGAGGAGCTGTTTTTT. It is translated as CASSVLGEELFF.

The CDR3 region is CASSQGAPSGNTIYF. CDR3 bases: TGTGCCAGCAGTCAGGGGGCACCCTCTGGAAACACCATATATTTT. The rearrangement uses TRBV7-6 and TRBJ1-3; 8 positions match TRBD1. J was trimmed by 0 bases and V by 6 bases; bases with no gene match: 4. The CDR3 sequence is 15 residues long. CDR1 SGHVS and CDR2 FNYEAQ come from the germline V gene.

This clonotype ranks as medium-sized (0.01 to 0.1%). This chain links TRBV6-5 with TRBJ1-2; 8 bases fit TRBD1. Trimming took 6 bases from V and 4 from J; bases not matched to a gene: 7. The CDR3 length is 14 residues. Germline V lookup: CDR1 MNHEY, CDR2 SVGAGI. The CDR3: CASSIGQGLYGYTF. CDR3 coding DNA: TGTGCCAGCAGCATCGGACAGGGCCTCTATGGCTACACCTTC.

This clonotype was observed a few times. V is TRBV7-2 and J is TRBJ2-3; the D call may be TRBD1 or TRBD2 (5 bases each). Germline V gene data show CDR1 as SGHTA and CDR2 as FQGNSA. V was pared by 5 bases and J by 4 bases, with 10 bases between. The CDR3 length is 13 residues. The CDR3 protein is CASSQGAPDTQYF. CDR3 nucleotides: TGTGCCAGCAGCCAGGGAGCTCCAGATACGCAGTATTTT.

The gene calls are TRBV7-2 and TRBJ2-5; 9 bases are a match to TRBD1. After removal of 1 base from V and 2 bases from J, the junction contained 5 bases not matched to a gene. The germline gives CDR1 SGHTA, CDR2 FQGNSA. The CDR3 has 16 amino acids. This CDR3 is CASSLVPGQGQETQYF. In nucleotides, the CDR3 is TGTGCCAGCAGCTTAGTTCCGGGACAGGGTCAAGAGACCCAGTACTTC.

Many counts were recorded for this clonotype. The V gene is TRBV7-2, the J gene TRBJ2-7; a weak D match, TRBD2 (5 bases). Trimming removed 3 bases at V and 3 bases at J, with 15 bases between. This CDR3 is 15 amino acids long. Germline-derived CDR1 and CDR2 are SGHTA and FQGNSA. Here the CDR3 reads CASSFSDLKVYEQYF. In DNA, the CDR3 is TGTGCCAGCAGCTTTAGCGACCTAAAGGTCTACGAGCAGTACTTC.

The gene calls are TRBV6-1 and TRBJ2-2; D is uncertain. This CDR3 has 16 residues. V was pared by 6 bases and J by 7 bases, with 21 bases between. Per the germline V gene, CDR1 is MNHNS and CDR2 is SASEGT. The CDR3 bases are TGTGCCAGCAGGGTGAACTTCCCGGACCGCATCGGGGAGCTGTTTTTT. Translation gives CASRVNFPDRIGELFF.

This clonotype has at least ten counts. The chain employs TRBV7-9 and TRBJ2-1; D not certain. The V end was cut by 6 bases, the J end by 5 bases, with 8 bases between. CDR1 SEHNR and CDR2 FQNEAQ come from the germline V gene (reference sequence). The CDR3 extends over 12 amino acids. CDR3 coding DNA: TGTGCCAGCAGGGATTTAGACAATGAGCAGTTCTTC. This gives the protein CASRDLDNEQFF.

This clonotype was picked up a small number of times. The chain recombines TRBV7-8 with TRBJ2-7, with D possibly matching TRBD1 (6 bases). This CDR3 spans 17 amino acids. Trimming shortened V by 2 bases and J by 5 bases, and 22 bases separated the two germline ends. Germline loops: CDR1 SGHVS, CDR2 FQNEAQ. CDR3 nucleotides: TGTGCCAGCAGCTTATGGGAGCGGTACAGGGATCCCCACGAGCAGTACTTC. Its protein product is CASSLWERYRDPHEQYF.

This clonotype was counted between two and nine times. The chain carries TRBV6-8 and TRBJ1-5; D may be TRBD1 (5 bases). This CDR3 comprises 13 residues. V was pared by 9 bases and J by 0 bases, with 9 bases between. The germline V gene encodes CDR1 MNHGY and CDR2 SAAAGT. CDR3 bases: TGTGCCAGTGACAGTAATAGCAATCAGCCCCAGCATTTT. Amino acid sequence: CASDSNSNQPQHF.

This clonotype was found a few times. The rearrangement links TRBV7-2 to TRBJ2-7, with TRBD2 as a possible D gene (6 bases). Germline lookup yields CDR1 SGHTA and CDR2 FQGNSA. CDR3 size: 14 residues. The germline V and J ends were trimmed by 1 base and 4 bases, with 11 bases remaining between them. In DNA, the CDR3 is TGTGCCAGCAGCTTAGGGAGGGTTGGGTACGAGCAGTACTTC. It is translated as CASSLGRVGYEQYF.

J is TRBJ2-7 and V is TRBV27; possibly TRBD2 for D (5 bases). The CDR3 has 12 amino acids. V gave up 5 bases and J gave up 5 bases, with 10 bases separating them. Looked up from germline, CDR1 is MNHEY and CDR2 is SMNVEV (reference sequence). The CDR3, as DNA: TGTGCCAGCAGTCATCCGGAGGACGAGCAGTACTTC. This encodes CASSHPEDEQYF.

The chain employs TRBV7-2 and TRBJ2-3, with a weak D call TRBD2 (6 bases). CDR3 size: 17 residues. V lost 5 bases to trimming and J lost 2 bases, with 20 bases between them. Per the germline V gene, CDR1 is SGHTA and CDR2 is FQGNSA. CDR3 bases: TGTGCCAGCAGCCGCACGCTCCGGGACTCGTACACAGATACGCAGTATTTT. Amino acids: CASSRTLRDSYTDTQYF.

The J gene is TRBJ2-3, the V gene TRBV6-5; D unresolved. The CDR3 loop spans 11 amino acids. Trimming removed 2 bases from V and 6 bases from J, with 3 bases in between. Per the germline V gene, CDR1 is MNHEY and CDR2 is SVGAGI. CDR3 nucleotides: TGTGCCAGCAGTTACCGGGATACGCAGTATTTT. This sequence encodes CASSYRDTQYF.

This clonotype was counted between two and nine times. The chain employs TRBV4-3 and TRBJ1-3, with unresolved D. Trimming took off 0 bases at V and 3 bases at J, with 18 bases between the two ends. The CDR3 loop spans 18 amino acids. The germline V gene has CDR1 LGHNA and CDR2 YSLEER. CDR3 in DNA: TGCGCCAGCAGCCAAGATGGTCCCCTTAAGGTTCTTGGAAACACCATATATTTT. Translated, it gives CASSQDGPLKVLGNTIYF.

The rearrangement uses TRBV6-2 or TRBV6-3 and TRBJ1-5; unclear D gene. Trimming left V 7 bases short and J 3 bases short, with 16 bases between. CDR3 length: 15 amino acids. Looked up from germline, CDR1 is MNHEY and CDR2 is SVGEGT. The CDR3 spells CASKAGPGYNQPQHF. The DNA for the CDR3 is TGTGCCAGCAAGGCGGGTCCCGGGTACAATCAGCCCCAGCATTTT.

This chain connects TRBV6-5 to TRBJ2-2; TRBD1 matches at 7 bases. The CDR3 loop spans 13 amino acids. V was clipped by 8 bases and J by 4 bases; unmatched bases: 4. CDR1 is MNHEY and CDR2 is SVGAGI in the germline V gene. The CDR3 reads CASSRGPTGELFF. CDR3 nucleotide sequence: TGTGCCAGCTCTAGGGGGCCCACCGGGGAGCTGTTTTTT.

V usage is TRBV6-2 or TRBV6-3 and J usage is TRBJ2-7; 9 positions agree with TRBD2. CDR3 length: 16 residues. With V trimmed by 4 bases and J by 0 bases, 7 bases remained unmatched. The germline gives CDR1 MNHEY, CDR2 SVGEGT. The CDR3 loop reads CASSWPPAGGSYEQYF. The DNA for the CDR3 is TGTGCCAGCAGTTGGCCCCCAGCGGGGGGCTCCTACGAGCAGTACTTC.

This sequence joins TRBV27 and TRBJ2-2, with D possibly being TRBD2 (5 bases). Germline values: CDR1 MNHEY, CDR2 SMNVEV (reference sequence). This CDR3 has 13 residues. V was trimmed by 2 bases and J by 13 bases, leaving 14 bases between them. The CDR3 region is CASSLAEGARLFF. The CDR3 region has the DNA TGTGCCAGCAGTTTAGCTGAGGGTGCTAGGCTGTTTTTT.

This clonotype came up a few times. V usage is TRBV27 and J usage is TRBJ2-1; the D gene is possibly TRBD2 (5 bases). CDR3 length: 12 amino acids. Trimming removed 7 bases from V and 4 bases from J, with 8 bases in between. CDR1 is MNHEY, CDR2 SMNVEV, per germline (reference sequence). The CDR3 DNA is TGTGCCAGCACCGGGATTTACAATGAGCAGTTCTTC. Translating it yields CASTGIYNEQFF.

DNA of the CDR3: TGTGCCAGCCGAGCCGGGAACAATGAGCAGTTCTTC. Protein sequence: CASRAGNNEQFF. The chain combines TRBV7-6 with TRBJ2-1, with D possibly TRBD2 on 5 matching bases. The germline V gene has CDR1 SGHVS and CDR2 FNYEAQ. V lost 8 bases, J lost 5 bases, and 10 bases lay in between. The CDR3 is 12 amino acids.